This T cell receptor (beta chain) was captured in a study of blood T cell repertoires in COVID-19. Measured with immunoSEQ multiplex PCR; TCRdb has only the in-frame clones, and not every one. Of about 90,000 clones in the sample, 88% were seen once. Specimen: peripheral blood. This clonotype originated in a man between 60 and 70 years old with acute or convalescent COVID-19.

CDR3 amino acids: CASSLFGRGNTEAFF. The CDR3 region has the DNA TGTGCCAGCAGTTTATTCGGCAGGGGTAACACTGAAGCTTTCTTT. The chain has TRBV27 and TRBJ1-1; tentative D call: TRBD1 (6 bases). This CDR3 region has 15 residues. The V and J ends lost 1 base and 2 bases respectively, with 11 bases between them. CDR1 MNHEY and CDR2 SMNVEV come from the germline V gene (reference sequence).